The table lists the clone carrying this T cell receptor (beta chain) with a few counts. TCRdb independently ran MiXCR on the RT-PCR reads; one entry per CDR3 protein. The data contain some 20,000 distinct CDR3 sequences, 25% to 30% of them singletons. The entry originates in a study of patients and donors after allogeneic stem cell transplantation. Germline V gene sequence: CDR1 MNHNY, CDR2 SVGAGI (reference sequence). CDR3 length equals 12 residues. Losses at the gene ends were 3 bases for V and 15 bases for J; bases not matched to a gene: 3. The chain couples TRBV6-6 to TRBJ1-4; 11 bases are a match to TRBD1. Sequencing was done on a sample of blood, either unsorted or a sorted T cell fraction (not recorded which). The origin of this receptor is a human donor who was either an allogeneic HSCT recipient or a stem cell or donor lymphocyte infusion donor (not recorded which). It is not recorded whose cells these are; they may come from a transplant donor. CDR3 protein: CASSYWGQGVFF. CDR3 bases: TGTGCCAGCAGTTATTGGGGACAGGGGGTGTTTTTT.